Following are 26 T cell receptor beta chains from one sample sequenced in a study of vaccination effects on CD4 cells after COVID-19. Generated by immunoSEQ multiplex PCR, the TCRdb table keeps only in-frame clones and is missing some. The table includes some 22,000 clones, 77% detected once. The ViraFEST assay expanded antigen-specific CD4+ T cells with viral peptide pools before sequencing. Following a 10-day culture, CD4+ T cells were purified. Each person got two doses of an mRNA SARS-CoV-2 vaccine, BNT162b2 or mRNA-1273. What these receptors recognize is not known. This specimen consisted of CD4+ T cells from PBMCs cultured with HCoV-NL63 spike peptides, obtained after COVID-19 vaccination. These receptors came from a human donor who received a COVID-19 vaccine.

The chain combines TRBV27 with TRBJ1-2, with D uncertain. V was pared by 4 bases and J by 4 bases, with 22 bases between. Per the germline V gene, CDR1 is MNHEY and CDR2 is SMNVEV (reference sequence). CDR3 length equals 17 residues. CDR3 loop: CASSSTSMGREGYGYTF. The CDR3 DNA sequence: TGTGCCAGCAGTTCGACAAGTATGGGGAGGGAGGGCTATGGCTACACCTTC.

CDR3 nucleotides: TGTGCCAGCACCATAAGCGGGGGGACCCCCAATGAGCAGTTCTTC. Translating it yields CASTISGGTPNEQFF. The genes are TRBV6-5 and TRBJ2-1, with 9 bases matching TRBD2. V shed 7 bases and J 6 bases; nucleotides not matched to a gene: 10. The CDR3 extends over 15 amino acids. Germline V lookup: CDR1 MNHEY, CDR2 SVGAGI.

J is TRBJ2-1 and V is TRBV5-4; TRBD2 might be the D (6 bases). The CDR3 is 15 residues long. From germline, CDR1 is SGHNT and CDR2 YYREEE (reference sequence). The V and J ends lost 4 bases and 3 bases respectively, with 14 bases between them. In nucleotides, the CDR3 is TGTGCCAGCAGCCTGACCCAGGGACTCTACAATGAGCAGTTCTTC. It codes for CASSLTQGLYNEQFF.

The chain employs TRBV7-6 and TRBJ1-1; D remains ambiguous. Trimming left V 1 base short and J 5 bases short, with 17 bases between. The CDR3 consists of 16 residues. Germline loops: CDR1 SGHVS, CDR2 FNYEAQ. CDR3 DNA sequence: TGTGCCAGCAGCTTAGGTTATACCCCTGGAGGAACTGAAGCTTTCTTT. This encodes CASSLGYTPGGTEAFF.

For the CDR3, the DNA is TGCGCGCAACTAGCTTACAATGAGCAGTTCTTC. Its translation is CAQLAYNEQFF. V and J are TRBV20-1 and TRBJ2-1; a possible D gene is TRBD2 (6 bases). The CDR3 is made up of 11 amino acids. CDR1 and CDR2 from the germline V gene are DFQATT and SNEGSKA (reference sequence).

The chain joins TRBV5-1 to TRBJ2-3; 12 nucleotides match TRBD2. CDR3 size: 16 residues. Trimming took 0 bases from V and 5 from J; bases not matched to a gene: 4. Germline V CDR1 and CDR2: SGHRS, YFSETQ. CDR3 protein: CASSLGLAGEIDTQYF. Here the CDR3 DNA reads TGCGCCAGCAGCTTGGGACTAGCGGGGGAGATAGATACGCAGTATTTT.

The chain employs TRBV9 and TRBJ2-5; 7 bases match TRBD2. After removal of 2 bases from V and 1 base from J, the junction contained 2 bases not matched to a gene. Germline V gives CDR1 SGDLS, CDR2 YYNGEE. The CDR3 sequence is 14 residues long. The CDR3 loop is CASSVGTTQETQYF. In DNA, the CDR3 is TGTGCCAGCAGCGTTGGGACTACCCAAGAGACCCAGTACTTC.

This clone was recorded only once. The V call is TRBV25-1, the J call TRBJ2-1; a possible D gene is TRBD2 (5 bases). Trimming removed 7 bases at V and 2 bases at J, with 12 bases between. This CDR3 is built from 14 residues. Germline values: CDR1 MGHDK, CDR2 SYGVNS. CDR3 in DNA: TGTGCCAGCATTGCGGGTGCCCCCTACAATGAGCAGTTCTTC. The encoded protein is CASIAGAPYNEQFF.

A few counts support this clone. The chain is built from TRBV2 and TRBJ2-7; 12 bases fit TRBD2. This CDR3 spans 15 amino acids. V lost 3 bases and J lost 2; bases outside the gene matches: 2. Germline CDR1 SNHLY, CDR2 FYNNEI. CDR3 protein: CASSEGTSGPYEQYF. The CDR3 nucleotides are TGTGCCAGCAGTGAGGGGACTAGCGGGCCCTACGAGCAGTACTTC.

This clone appeared a few times. The genes are TRBV5-5 and TRBJ1-1; a possible D gene is TRBD1 (5 bases). V was clipped by 0 bases and J by 1 base, with 16 bases between them. The CDR3 has 17 amino acids. CDR1 SGHKS and CDR2 YYEKEE come from the germline V gene (reference sequence). CDR3 sequence: CASSLEKGRNANTEAFF. In DNA, the CDR3 is TGTGCCAGCAGCTTGGAGAAGGGGCGGAATGCGAACACTGAAGCTTTCTTT.

The chain carries TRBV2 and TRBJ2-3; 8 bases line up with TRBD1. The CDR3 totals 13 residues. Trimming removed 10 bases from V and 5 bases from J; junction bases left unmatched: 8. Germline V gene data show CDR1 as SNHLY and CDR2 as FYNNEI. CDR3: CATRQGSGDTQYF. The CDR3 nucleotides read TGTGCCACTAGACAGGGGTCCGGAGATACGCAGTATTTT. Full variable domain (rest looked up from reference TRBV2 and TRBJ2-3): EPEVTQTPSHQVTQMGQEVILRCVPISNHLYFYWYRQILGQKVEFLVSFYNNEISEKSEIFDDQFSVERPDGSNFTLKIRSTKLEDSAMYFCATRQGSGDTQYFGPGTRLTVL.

The chain links TRBV5-5 to TRBJ2-4; D unclear. The germline CDR1 and CDR2 sequences are SGHKS and YYEKEE (reference sequence). V shed 0 bases and J shed 2 bases, with 6 bases lying between them. The CDR3 consists of 14 residues. DNA of the CDR3: TGTGCCAGCAGCTTGGAGGGATCCAAAAACATTCAGTACTTC. It encodes CASSLEGSKNIQYF.

The rearrangement links TRBV19 to TRBJ2-6, with TRBD1 as a possible D gene (6 bases). V shed 9 bases and J shed 2 bases, with 14 bases lying between them. Germline loops: CDR1 LNHDA, CDR2 SQIVND (reference sequence). The CDR3 length is 15 residues. The CDR3 DNA is TGTGCCAGCGATCCCAGGGGAACTGGGGCCAACGTCCTGACTTTC. It codes for CASDPRGTGANVLTF.

The genes are TRBV3-1 (or the pseudogene TRBV3-2) and TRBJ2-7; 10 positions agree with TRBD1. Losses at the gene ends were 6 bases for V and 2 bases for J; bases not matched to a gene: 7. CDR1 and CDR2 from the germline V gene are LGHDT and YNNKEL (reference sequence). The CDR3 is 15 residues long. The CDR3 reads CASRGTGQGPYEQYF. The DNA of the CDR3 is TGTGCCAGCAGGGGAACGGGACAGGGGCCCTACGAGCAGTACTTC.

The genes are TRBV30 and TRBJ2-1; 8 bases are a match to TRBD2. V was clipped by 4 bases and J by 8 bases; unmatched bases: 7. Germline V gene sequence: CDR1 GTSNPN, CDR2 SVGIG (reference sequence). The CDR3 loop spans 13 amino acids. The CDR3 sequence is CAWMRGVLDEQFF. The CDR3 DNA follows: TGTGCCTGGATGCGGGGGGTCTTGGATGAGCAGTTCTTC. Full variable domain (outside the CDR3, taken from reference TRBV30 and TRBJ2-1): SQTIHQWPATLVQPVGSPLSLECTVEGTSNPNLYWYRQAAGRGLQLLFYSVGIGQISSEVPQNLSASRPQDRQFILSSKKLLLSDSGFYLCAWMRGVLDEQFFGPGTRLTVL.

This chain joins TRBV19 and TRBJ1-2, with D possibly TRBD1 on 6 matching bases. The CDR3 extends over 12 amino acids. Germline CDR1 LNHDA, CDR2 SQIVND (reference sequence). V lost 4 bases, J lost 7 bases, and 10 bases lay in between. The CDR3 reads CASSRGRGGYTF. The DNA of the CDR3 is TGTGCCAGTAGTAGGGGGCGAGGTGGCTACACCTTC.

The rearrangement uses TRBV19 and TRBJ2-7; 8 bases are a match to TRBD1. After removal of 3 bases from V and 4 bases from J, the junction contained 2 bases not matched to a gene. CDR1 is LNHDA, CDR2 SQIVND, per germline (reference sequence). This CDR3 has 13 residues. The CDR3 loop reads CASSIGQGYEQYF. CDR3 DNA sequence: TGTGCCAGTAGTATTGGACAGGGATACGAGCAGTACTTC.

This sequence joins TRBV27 and TRBJ1-6, with TRBD1 as a possible D gene (6 bases). There are 13 residues in the CDR3. Trimming removed 5 bases at V and 10 bases at J, with 12 bases between. Germline CDR1 MNHEY, CDR2 SMNVEV (reference sequence). The CDR3 here is CASSQGQTSPLHF. The CDR3 coding sequence is TGTGCCAGCAGTCAAGGACAGACATCACCCCTCCACTTT.

The chain uses TRBV5-1 and TRBJ1-6; no clear D. The CDR3 is made up of 15 amino acids. Looked up from germline, CDR1 is SGHRS and CDR2 is YFSETQ. V was pared by 1 base and J by 5 bases, with 10 bases between. The CDR3 spells CASSLRAGNNSPLHF. DNA for the CDR3: TGCGCCAGCAGCTTGAGGGCAGGCAATAATTCACCCCTCCACTTT. Drawing the rest from reference TRBV5-1 and TRBJ1-6, the complete variable domain is KAGVTQTPRYLIKTRGQQVTLSCSPISGHRSVSWYQQTPGQGLQFLFEYFSETQRNKGNFPGRFSGRQFSNSRSEMNVSTLELGDSALYLCASSLRAGNNSPLHFGNGTRLTVT.

This clone appeared once. The CDR3 DNA follows: TGTGCCAGCAGATCACCCGGCGGGGTACTTAGCTCCTACGAGCAGTACTTC. As protein: CASRSPGGVLSSYEQYF. The rearrangement uses TRBV28 and TRBJ2-7, with a tentative D call TRBD2 (6 bases). Germline lookup yields CDR1 MDHEN and CDR2 SYDVKM. Trimming stripped 6 bases from V and 0 bases from J, with 21 bases between. The CDR3 runs to 17 residues.

The chain recombines TRBV24-1 with TRBJ2-5; D is uncertain. The CDR3 consists of 13 residues. The germline CDR1 and CDR2 sequences are KGHDR and SFDVKD. The V end lost 5 bases, the J end lost 5 bases, and 11 bases lay between the germline ends. CDR3 sequence: CATSAPKVETQYF. The CDR3 DNA reads as TGTGCCACCAGTGCCCCAAAGGTGGAGACCCAGTACTTC.

The V call is TRBV6-6, the J call TRBJ2-7; tentative D call: TRBD1 (6 bases). With 4 bases removed from V and 2 bases from J, the gap between germline ends came to 15 bases. Germline CDR1 MNHNY, CDR2 SVGAGI (reference sequence). This CDR3 is built from 15 residues. The CDR3 region has the DNA TGTGCCAGCAGTTCCCCGGGACATGGGACCTACGAGCAGTACTTC. Its translation is CASSSPGHGTYEQYF.

This chain uses TRBV7-2 with TRBJ2-5, with TRBD2 identical over 10 bases. Trimming took 1 base from V and 1 from J; bases not matched to a gene: 3. Per the germline V gene, CDR1 is SGHTA and CDR2 is FQGNSA. The CDR3 has 16 amino acids. The CDR3 coding sequence is TGTGCCAGCAGCTTAGGACTAGCGGGCGGCCAAGAGACCCAGTACTTC. This encodes CASSLGLAGGQETQYF.

In its sample, this clone was seen a few times. This chain connects TRBV7-6 to TRBJ1-3; 7 nucleotides match TRBD1. The germline gives CDR1 SGHVS, CDR2 FNYEAQ. The CDR3 sequence is 16 residues long. V was clipped by 4 bases and J by 0 bases; unmatched bases: 6. Here the CDR3 reads CASSSGTELSGNTIYF. CDR3 in DNA: TGTGCCAGCAGCTCCGGGACAGAGCTCTCTGGAAACACCATATATTTT.

This rearrangement joins TRBV7-9 to TRBJ2-2, with D unclear. Germline V gives CDR1 SEHNR, CDR2 FQNEAQ (reference sequence). V lost 2 bases, J lost 2 bases, and 6 bases lay in between. The CDR3 is 14 residues long. CDR3 loop: CASSLFGNTGELFF. The CDR3 DNA sequence: TGTGCCAGCAGCTTATTCGGAAACACCGGGGAGCTGTTTTTT.

J is TRBJ2-5 and V is TRBV4-1; D call uncertain. In germline, CDR1 is MGHRA, CDR2 YSYEKL. This CDR3 contains 13 residues. With 4 bases removed from V and 7 bases from J, the gap between germline ends came to 13 bases. The CDR3 DNA sequence: TGCGCCAGCAGCCGAGGCGGTCGAGGGACCCAGTACTTC. Translated, it gives CASSRGGRGTQYF.